This passage covers 23 T cell receptor beta chains from one sample sequenced in a study of identical twins. TCRdb re-called the 5' RACE reads with MiXCR, one entry per CDR3 protein. The data hold some 1,600,000 distinct CDR3 sequences, with 32% observed a single time. Sequencing used cord blood. The receptors here all came from a newborn girl in good health.

This clonotype has ten or more counts. The rearrangement links TRBV27 to TRBJ2-7; D not resolved. CDR3 size: 11 residues. V lost 4 bases and J lost 7, with 8 bases in between. Looked up from germline, CDR1 is MNHEY and CDR2 is SMNVEV (reference sequence). The DNA for the CDR3 is TGTGCCAGCAGTTCAGTGGGGGAGCAGTACTTC. Translating it yields CASSSVGEQYF.

The chain links TRBV12-3 or TRBV12-4 to TRBJ2-4; maybe TRBD1 (7 bases). The CDR3 is 14 amino acids. V lost 5 bases and J lost 13, with 21 bases in between. For the CDR3, the DNA is TGTGCCAGCAGTCCCGACAGGGTCGGGAGTGAGCAGTACTTC. Its protein is CASSPDRVGSEQYF.

Only one count was recorded for this clonotype. This sequence joins TRBV20-1 and TRBJ2-2, with 10 bases fitting TRBD1. The trim removed 0 bases at V and 3 bases at J, leaving 7 bases unmatched. The CDR3 spans 17 residues. Germline V gene lookup returns CDR1 DFQATT and CDR2 SNEGSKA (reference sequence). In DNA form, the CDR3 reads TGCAGTGCTAGAGATCTGGGGACAGGGGCGTACACCGGGGAGCTGTTTTTT. Its protein is CSARDLGTGAYTGELFF.

On this clonotype itself: The germline gene is not matched at one end of the junction; a read error may be the cause. This chain links TRBV7-2 with TRBJ2-3; 9 positions agree with TRBD2. The CDR3 covers 17 residues. CDR1 is SGHTA, CDR2 FQGNSA, per germline. CDR3 sequence (DNA): TGTGCCAGCAGCGCGATCGAGGGTAGCGGGAGTTTAGATACGCGGTATTTT. As protein: CASSAIEGSGSLDTRYF.

This clonotype occurred a few times. The chain uses TRBV20-1 and TRBJ1-2; D is perhaps TRBD1 (5 bases). This CDR3 is 13 amino acids long. Trimming pared 4 bases from V and 11 bases from J, leaving 20 bases between. The V gene's germline CDR1 is DFQATT and CDR2 SNEGSKA (reference sequence). CDR3 loop: CSAIPGTPKQYTF. The CDR3 DNA follows: TGCAGTGCTATTCCCGGGACCCCCAAGCAGTACACCTTC.

This clonotype was seen at least ten times. CDR3 amino acids: CASSDRTDTQYF. Written as DNA, the CDR3 is TGTGCCAGCAGTGACCGAACAGATACGCAGTATTTT. The rearrangement joins TRBV6-2 or TRBV6-3 to TRBJ2-3; D is undetermined. Trimming took off 5 bases at V and 3 bases at J, with 6 bases between the two ends. This CDR3 region has 12 residues. CDR1 and CDR2 from the germline V gene are MNHEY and SVGEGT.

The rearrangement links TRBV9 to TRBJ2-7, with D perhaps TRBD2 (6 bases). V lost 3 bases, J lost 0 bases, and 16 bases lay in between. Germline V gives CDR1 SGDLS, CDR2 YYNGEE. This CDR3 is built from 16 residues. CDR3 region: CASSADGTLSSYEQYF. The CDR3 nucleotides are TGTGCCAGCAGCGCTGACGGGACTTTGAGCTCCTACGAGCAGTACTTC.

In its sample, this clonotype was seen a few times. The rearrangement uses TRBV20-1 and TRBJ2-7, with 7 bases fitting TRBD1. The trim removed 5 bases at V and 2 bases at J, leaving 9 bases unmatched. CDR3 length: 14 residues. Germline-derived CDR1 and CDR2 are DFQATT and SNEGSKA (reference sequence). The CDR3 nucleotides read TGCAGTGCTTCCCGACAGGGTCCGACCTACGAGCAGTACTTC. Its translation: CSASRQGPTYEQYF.

The chain is built from TRBV28 and TRBJ1-5; perhaps TRBD1 as D (5 bases). This CDR3 contains 13 residues. Trimming stripped 7 bases from V and 4 bases from J, with 11 bases between. Germline V lookup: CDR1 MDHEN, CDR2 SYDVKM. The CDR3 nucleotides read TGTGCCAGCACCGATTGGGGGAATCAGCCCCAGCATTTT. Residues: CASTDWGNQPQHF.

This clonotype was seen at least ten times. This rearrangement joins TRBV29-1 to TRBJ2-3, with D hard to call. V was pared by 7 bases and J by 2 bases, with 16 bases between. The germline V gene encodes CDR1 SQVTM and CDR2 ANQGSEA. This CDR3 has 14 residues. The CDR3 spells CSARKGPVTDTQYF. In nucleotides, the CDR3 is TGCAGCGCCCGAAAAGGACCTGTCACAGATACGCAGTATTTT.

The V call is TRBV19, the J call TRBJ2-1; D unresolved. Trimming took 6 bases from V and 3 from J, leaving 15 bases between them. Germline CDR1 is LNHDA and CDR2 is SQIVND (reference sequence). The CDR3 contains 15 residues. The CDR3 sequence: CASRGFGRIYNEQFF. In DNA, the CDR3 is TGTGCCAGTAGGGGTTTCGGACGGATCTACAATGAGCAGTTCTTC. Combining the CDR3 with reference TRBV19 and TRBJ2-1 gives the whole variable domain DGGITQSPKYLFRKEGQNVTLSCEQNLNHDAMYWYRQDPGQGLRLIYYSQIVNDFQKGDIAEGYSVSREKKESFPLTVTSAQKNPTAFYLCASRGFGRIYNEQFFGPGTRLTVL.

The V gene is TRBV28, the J gene TRBJ2-7; perhaps D is TRBD1 or TRBD2 (7 bases each). The germline V gene has CDR1 MDHEN and CDR2 SYDVKM. V was clipped by 2 bases and J by 8 bases, with 16 bases between them. The CDR3 totals 14 residues. In DNA, the CDR3 is TGTGCCAGCAGTTTAAGGGCAGGGGGGGGCAAGCAGTACTTC. The encoded protein is CASSLRAGGGKQYF.

CDR3 sequence (DNA): TGTGCCAGCAGCTTAGGCGGCGGTACTGGAAACACCATATATTTT. It encodes CASSLGGGTGNTIYF. This chain connects TRBV7-9 to TRBJ1-3; no clear D gene. Germline CDR1 reads SEHNR; CDR2 reads FQNEAQ (reference sequence). CDR3 size: 15 residues. V gave up 1 base and J gave up 2 bases, with 9 bases separating them.

V is TRBV6-5 and J is TRBJ2-1, with D uncertain. The CDR3 has 11 residues. Germline values: CDR1 MNHEY, CDR2 SVGAGI. V was clipped by 1 base and J by 9 bases, with 4 bases between them. This CDR3 is CASSYYAEQFF. The CDR3, as DNA: TGTGCCAGCAGTTACTACGCTGAGCAGTTCTTC.

The chain has TRBV9 and TRBJ2-2, with D possibly TRBD1 on 5 matching bases. Trimming shortened V by 4 bases and J by 7 bases, and 8 bases separated the two germline ends. Germline V gene lookup returns CDR1 SGDLS and CDR2 YYNGEE. The CDR3 sequence is 12 residues long. CDR3 protein: CASSQGFGELFF. DNA for the CDR3: TGTGCCAGCAGCCAGGGTTTCGGGGAGCTGTTTTTT.

The gene calls are TRBV28 and TRBJ1-5; D not certain. The CDR3 sequence is 13 residues long. V shed 2 bases and J shed 3 bases, with 5 bases lying between them. Per germline, CDR1 MDHEN and CDR2 SYDVKM. CDR3 DNA: TGTGCCAGCAGTTTAATGGTCAATCAGCCCCAGCATTTT. As protein: CASSLMVNQPQHF.

V and J are TRBV5-1 and TRBJ1-1, with D maybe TRBD1 (5 bases). The CDR3 sequence is 14 residues long. Trimming stripped 7 bases from V and 4 bases from J, with 17 bases between. CDR1 is SGHRS, CDR2 YFSETQ, per germline. CDR3 nucleotides: TGCGCCAGCGATCCGGAGGGGCTAAGCACTGAAGCTTTCTTT. Its protein is CASDPEGLSTEAFF.

This clonotype showed up just a few times. The chain employs TRBV7-9 and TRBJ1-4, with a weak D call TRBD1 (5 bases). With 5 bases removed from V and 8 bases from J, the gap between germline ends came to 21 bases. CDR3 size: 16 residues. The germline gives CDR1 SEHNR, CDR2 FQNEAQ (reference sequence). Here the CDR3 reads CASSPAASRGEEKLFF. The CDR3 nucleotides read TGTGCCAGCAGCCCCGCCGCTTCCCGGGGGGAAGAAAAACTGTTTTTT.

DNA of the CDR3: TGTGCCCGCCGGGACAGCCTTAATTCACCCCTCCACTTT. The encoded protein is CARRDSLNSPLHF. The chain has TRBV28 and TRBJ1-6; TRBD1 matches at 7 bases. Per the germline V gene, CDR1 is MDHEN and CDR2 is SYDVKM. This CDR3 has 13 residues. The V segment lost 11 bases and the J segment 6 bases; nucleotides outside the gene matches: 7.

In this sample, this clonotype turned up a few times. The chain recombines TRBV24-1 with TRBJ2-2; no firm D call. This CDR3 contains 16 residues. Trimming shortened V by 5 bases and J by 0 bases, and 12 bases separated the two germline ends. Germline CDR1 KGHDR, CDR2 SFDVKD. The CDR3 DNA reads as TGTGCCACCAGTGGTGGGTATCCCTCGAACACCGGGGAGCTGTTTTTT. Translated: CATSGGYPSNTGELFF.

A few counts support this clonotype. This chain uses TRBV12-5 with TRBJ2-1; 12 nucleotides match TRBD2. The CDR3 has 13 amino acids. The V gene's germline CDR1 is LGHNT and CDR2 FRNRAP. V was clipped by 4 bases and J by 15 bases; unmatched bases: 7. CDR3 DNA: TGTGCTAGTGGTTCGACTAGCGGGGGAGGGGTGTTCTTC. Encoded protein: CASGSTSGGGVFF.

This chain's CDR3 is CASSILEGKREAAVNEQFF. DNA for the CDR3: TGTGCCAGCAGTATCCTTGAGGGAAAGCGGGAGGCCGCTGTAAATGAGCAGTTCTTC. The chain carries TRBV6-4 and TRBJ2-1, with 9 bases lining up with TRBD2. The V and J ends lost 5 bases and 7 bases, in that order; junction bases with no gene match: 21. The CDR3 consists of 19 residues. From germline, CDR1 is MRHNA and CDR2 SNTAGT.

In this sample, this clonotype turned up a few times. The V call is TRBV5-6, the J call TRBJ1-2, with D uncertain. Germline V gene lookup returns CDR1 SGHDT and CDR2 YYEEEE. The CDR3 spans 14 residues. V was trimmed by 0 bases and J by 8 bases, leaving 14 bases between them. CDR3 nucleotides: TGTGCCAGCAGCTTGGTCCAGTCCCAGTGGGGCTACACCTTC. Translated, it gives CASSLVQSQWGYTF.